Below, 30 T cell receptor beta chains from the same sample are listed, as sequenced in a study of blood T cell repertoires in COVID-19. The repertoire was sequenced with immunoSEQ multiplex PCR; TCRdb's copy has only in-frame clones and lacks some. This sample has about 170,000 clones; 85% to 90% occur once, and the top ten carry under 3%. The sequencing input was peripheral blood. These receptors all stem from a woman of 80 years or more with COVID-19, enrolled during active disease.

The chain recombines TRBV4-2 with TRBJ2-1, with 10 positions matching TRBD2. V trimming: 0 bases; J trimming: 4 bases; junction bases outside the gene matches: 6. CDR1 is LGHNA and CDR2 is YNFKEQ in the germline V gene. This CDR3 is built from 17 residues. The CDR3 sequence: CASSQDPGTSDYNEQFF. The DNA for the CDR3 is TGTGCCAGCAGCCAAGATCCCGGGACTAGCGATTACAATGAGCAGTTCTTC.

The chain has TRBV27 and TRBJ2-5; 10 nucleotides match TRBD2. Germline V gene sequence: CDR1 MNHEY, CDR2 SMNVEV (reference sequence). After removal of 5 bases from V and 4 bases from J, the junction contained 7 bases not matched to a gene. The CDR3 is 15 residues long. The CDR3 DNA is TGTGCCAGCAGTCCCGGACTAGCGGCAAGAGAGACCCAGTACTTC. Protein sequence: CASSPGLAARETQYF.

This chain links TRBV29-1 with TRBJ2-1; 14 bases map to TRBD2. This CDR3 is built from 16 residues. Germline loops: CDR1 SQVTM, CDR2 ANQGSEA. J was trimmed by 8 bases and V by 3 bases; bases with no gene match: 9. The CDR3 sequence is CSVDRAGTSGSDEQFF. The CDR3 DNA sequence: TGCAGCGTTGACCGAGCCGGGACTAGCGGGAGTGATGAGCAGTTCTTC.

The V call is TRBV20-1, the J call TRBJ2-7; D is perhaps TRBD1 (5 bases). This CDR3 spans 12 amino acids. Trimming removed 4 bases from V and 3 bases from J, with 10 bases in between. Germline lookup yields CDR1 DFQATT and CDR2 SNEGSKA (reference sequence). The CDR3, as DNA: TGCAGTGCTATTGACAGACTCTACGAGCAGTACTTC. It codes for CSAIDRLYEQYF.

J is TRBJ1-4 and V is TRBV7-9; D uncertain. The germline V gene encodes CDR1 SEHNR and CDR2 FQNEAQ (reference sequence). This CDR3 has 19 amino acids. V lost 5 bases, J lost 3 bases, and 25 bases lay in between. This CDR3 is CASSQPSYRLAGSNEKLFF. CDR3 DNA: TGTGCCAGCAGCCAACCGAGCTATCGTTTGGCGGGGTCTAATGAAAAACTGTTTTTT.

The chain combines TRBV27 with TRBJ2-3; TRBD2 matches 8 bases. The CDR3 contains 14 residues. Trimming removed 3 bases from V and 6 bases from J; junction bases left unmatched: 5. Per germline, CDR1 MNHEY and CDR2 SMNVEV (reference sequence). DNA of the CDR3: TGTGCCAGCAGTTTTACTAGCGGCGGCGATACGCAGTATTTT. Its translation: CASSFTSGGDTQYF.

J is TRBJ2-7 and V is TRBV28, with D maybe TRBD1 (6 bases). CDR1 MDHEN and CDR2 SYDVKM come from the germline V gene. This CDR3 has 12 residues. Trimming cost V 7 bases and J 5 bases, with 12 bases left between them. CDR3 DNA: TGTGCCAGCAACAACAGGGCCCACGAGCAGTACTTC. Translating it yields CASNNRAHEQYF.

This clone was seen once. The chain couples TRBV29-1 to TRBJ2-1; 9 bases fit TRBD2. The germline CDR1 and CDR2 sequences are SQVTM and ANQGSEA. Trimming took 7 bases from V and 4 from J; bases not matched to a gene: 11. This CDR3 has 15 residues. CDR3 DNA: TGCAGCGCCCGAAAGCGACTAGCGGAGTACAATGAGCAGTTCTTC. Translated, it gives CSARKRLAEYNEQFF.

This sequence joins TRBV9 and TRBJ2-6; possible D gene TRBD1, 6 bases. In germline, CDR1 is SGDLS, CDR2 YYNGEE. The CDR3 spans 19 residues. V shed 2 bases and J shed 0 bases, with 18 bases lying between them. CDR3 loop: CASSVGDRSPTSGANVLTF. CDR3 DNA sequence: TGTGCCAGCAGCGTCGGAGACAGGTCCCCCACCTCTGGGGCCAACGTCCTGACTTTC.

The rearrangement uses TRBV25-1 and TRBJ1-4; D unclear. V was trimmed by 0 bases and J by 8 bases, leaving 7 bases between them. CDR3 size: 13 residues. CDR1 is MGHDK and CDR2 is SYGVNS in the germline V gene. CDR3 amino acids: CASSEYLREKLFF. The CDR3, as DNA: TGTGCCAGCAGTGAATATTTGCGGGAAAAACTGTTTTTT.

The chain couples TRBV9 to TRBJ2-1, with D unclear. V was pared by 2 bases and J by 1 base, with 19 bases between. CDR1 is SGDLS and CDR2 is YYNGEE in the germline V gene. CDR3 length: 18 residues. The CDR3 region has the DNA TGTGCCAGCAGCGTTGCCTCCCTTAGAGGTAGGTCCTACAATGAGCAGTTCTTC. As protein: CASSVASLRGRSYNEQFF.

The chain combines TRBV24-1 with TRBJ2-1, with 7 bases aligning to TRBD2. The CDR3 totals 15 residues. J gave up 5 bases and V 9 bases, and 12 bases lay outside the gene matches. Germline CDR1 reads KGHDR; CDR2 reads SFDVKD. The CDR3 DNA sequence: TGTGCCACCGGCGGCCGCGGGGGTGATAACAATGAGCAGTTCTTC. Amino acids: CATGGRGGDNNEQFF.

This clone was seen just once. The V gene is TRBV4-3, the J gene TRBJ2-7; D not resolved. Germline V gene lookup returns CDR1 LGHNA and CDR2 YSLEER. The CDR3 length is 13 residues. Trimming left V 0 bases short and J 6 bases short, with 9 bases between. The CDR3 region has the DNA TGCGCCAGCAGCCAAGATCAAGCAACCGAGCAGTACTTC. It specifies CASSQDQATEQYF.

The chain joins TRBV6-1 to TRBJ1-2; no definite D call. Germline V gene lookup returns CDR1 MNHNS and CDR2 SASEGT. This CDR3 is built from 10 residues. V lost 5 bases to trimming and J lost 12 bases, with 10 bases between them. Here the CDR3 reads CASSRELHTF. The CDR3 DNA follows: TGTGCCAGCAGTAGGGAGCTGCACACCTTC.

The chain's CDR3 is CASSPPVTGGQETQYF. CDR3 coding DNA: TGTGCCAGCAGCCCTCCCGTGACAGGGGGCCAAGAGACCCAGTACTTC. V is TRBV6-6 and J is TRBJ2-5; 9 bases fit TRBD1. Looked up from germline, CDR1 is MNHNY and CDR2 is SVGAGI (reference sequence). V dropped 6 bases and J dropped 1; count of bases not matched to a gene: 9. This CDR3 has 16 residues.

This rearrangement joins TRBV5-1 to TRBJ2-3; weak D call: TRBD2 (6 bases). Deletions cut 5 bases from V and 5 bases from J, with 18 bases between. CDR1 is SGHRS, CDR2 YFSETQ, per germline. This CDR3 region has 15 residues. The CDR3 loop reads CASSPSEGQVDTQYF. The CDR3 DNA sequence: TGCGCCAGCAGTCCCTCGGAGGGGCAAGTAGATACGCAGTATTTT. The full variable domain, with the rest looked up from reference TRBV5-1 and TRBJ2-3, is KAGVTQTPRYLIKTRGQQVTLSCSPISGHRSVSWYQQTPGQGLQFLFEYFSETQRNKGNFPGRFSGRQFSNSRSEMNVSTLELGDSALYLCASSPSEGQVDTQYFGPGTRLTVL.

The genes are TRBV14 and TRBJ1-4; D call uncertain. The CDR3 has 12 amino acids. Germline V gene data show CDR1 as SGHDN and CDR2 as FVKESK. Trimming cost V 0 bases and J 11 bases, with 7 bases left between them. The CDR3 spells CASSQEREKLFF. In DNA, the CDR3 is TGTGCCAGCAGCCAAGAACGGGAGAAACTGTTTTTT.

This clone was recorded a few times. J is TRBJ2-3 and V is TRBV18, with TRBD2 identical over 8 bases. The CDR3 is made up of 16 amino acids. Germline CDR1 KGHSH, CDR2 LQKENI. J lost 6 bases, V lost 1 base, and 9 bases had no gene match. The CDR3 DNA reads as TGTGCCAGCTCACCACTCCCCGGGAGGGCCTCGGATACGCAGTATTTT. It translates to CASSPLPGRASDTQYF.

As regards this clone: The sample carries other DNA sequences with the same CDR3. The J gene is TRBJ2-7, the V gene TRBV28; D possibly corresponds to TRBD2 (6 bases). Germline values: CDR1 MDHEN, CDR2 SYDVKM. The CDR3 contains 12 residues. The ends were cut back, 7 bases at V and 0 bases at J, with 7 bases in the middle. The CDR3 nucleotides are TGTGCCAGCAAGGGACTCTCCTACGAGCAGTACTTC. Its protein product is CASKGLSYEQYF.

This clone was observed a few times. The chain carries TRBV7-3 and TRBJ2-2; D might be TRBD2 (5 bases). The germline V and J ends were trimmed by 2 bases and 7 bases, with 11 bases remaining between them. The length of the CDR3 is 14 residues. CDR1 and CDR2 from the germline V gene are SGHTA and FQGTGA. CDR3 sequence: CASSLDRTSGELFF. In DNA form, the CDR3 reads TGTGCCAGCAGCTTAGACCGCACTAGCGGGGAGCTGTTTTTT. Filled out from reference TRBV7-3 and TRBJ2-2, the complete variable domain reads GAGVSQTPSNKVTEKGKYVELRCDPISGHTALYWYRQSLGQGPEFLIYFQGTGAADDSGLPNDRFFAVRPEGSVSTLKIQRTERGDSAVYLCASSLDRTSGELFFGEGSRLTVL.

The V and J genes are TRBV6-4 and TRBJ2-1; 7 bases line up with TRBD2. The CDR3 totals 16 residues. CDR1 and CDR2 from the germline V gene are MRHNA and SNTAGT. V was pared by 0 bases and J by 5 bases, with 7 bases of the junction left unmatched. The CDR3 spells CASSDSGGAGHNEQFF. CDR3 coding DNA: TGTGCCAGCAGTGACTCCGGAGGAGCGGGGCACAATGAGCAGTTCTTC.

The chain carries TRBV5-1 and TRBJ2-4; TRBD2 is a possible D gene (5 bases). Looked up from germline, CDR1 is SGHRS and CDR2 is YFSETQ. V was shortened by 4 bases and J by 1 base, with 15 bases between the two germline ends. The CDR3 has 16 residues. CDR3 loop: CASSRLGGEAKNIQYF. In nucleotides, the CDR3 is TGCGCCAGCAGCCGGTTAGGAGGTGAGGCCAAAAACATTCAGTACTTC.

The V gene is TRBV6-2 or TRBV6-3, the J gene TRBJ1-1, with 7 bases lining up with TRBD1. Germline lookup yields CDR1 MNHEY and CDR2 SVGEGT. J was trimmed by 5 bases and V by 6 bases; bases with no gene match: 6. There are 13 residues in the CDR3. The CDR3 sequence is CASSPTGWTEAFF. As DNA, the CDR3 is TGTGCCAGCAGCCCGACAGGGTGGACTGAAGCTTTCTTT.

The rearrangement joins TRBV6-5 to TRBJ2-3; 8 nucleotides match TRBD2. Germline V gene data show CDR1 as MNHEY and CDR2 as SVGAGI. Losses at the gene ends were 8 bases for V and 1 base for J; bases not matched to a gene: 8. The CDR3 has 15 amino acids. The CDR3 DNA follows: TGTGCCAGCTTTTTCACTAGCGGTGGCACAGATACGCAGTATTTT. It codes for CASFFTSGGTDTQYF.

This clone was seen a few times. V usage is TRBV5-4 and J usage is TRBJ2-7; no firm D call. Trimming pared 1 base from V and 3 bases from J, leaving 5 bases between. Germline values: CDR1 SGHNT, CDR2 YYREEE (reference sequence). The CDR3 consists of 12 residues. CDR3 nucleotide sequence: TGTGCCAGCAGCTTGAACAGCTACGAGCAGTACTTC. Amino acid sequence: CASSLNSYEQYF.

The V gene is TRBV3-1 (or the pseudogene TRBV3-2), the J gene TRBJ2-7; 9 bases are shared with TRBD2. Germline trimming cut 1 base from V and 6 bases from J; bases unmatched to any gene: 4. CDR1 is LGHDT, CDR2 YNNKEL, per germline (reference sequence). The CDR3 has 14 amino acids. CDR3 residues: CASSQVAGESEQYF. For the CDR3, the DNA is TGTGCCAGCAGCCAAGTAGCGGGAGAATCCGAGCAGTACTTC.

This chain's CDR3 is CATSRGGRALSYEQYF. In nucleotides, the CDR3 is TGTGCCACCAGCCGGGGGGGCAGGGCGCTCTCCTACGAGCAGTACTTC. The chain links TRBV15 to TRBJ2-7, with 8 positions matching TRBD2. Losses at the gene ends were 5 bases for V and 0 bases for J; bases not matched to a gene: 9. The CDR3 length is 16 residues. CDR1 is LNHNV, CDR2 YYDKDF, per germline (reference sequence).

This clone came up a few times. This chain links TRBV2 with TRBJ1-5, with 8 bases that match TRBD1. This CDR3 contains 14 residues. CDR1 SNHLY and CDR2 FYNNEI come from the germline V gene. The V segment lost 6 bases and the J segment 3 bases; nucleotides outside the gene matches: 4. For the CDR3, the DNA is TGTGCCAGCAGGTGGACAGGGAACAATCAGCCCCAGCATTTT. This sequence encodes CASRWTGNNQPQHF.

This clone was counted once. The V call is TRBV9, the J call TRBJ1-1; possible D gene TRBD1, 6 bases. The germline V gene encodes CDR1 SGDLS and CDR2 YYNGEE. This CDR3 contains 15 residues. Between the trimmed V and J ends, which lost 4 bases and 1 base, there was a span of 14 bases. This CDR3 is CASSPQGGGNTEAFF. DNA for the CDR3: TGTGCCAGCAGCCCCCAGGGAGGGGGGAACACTGAAGCTTTCTTT.

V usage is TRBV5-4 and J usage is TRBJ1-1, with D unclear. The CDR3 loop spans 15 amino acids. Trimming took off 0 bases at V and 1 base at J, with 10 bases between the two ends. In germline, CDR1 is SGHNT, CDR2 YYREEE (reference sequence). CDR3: CASSLVFSGNTEAFF. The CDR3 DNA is TGTGCCAGCAGCTTGGTATTTTCCGGGAACACTGAAGCTTTCTTT.